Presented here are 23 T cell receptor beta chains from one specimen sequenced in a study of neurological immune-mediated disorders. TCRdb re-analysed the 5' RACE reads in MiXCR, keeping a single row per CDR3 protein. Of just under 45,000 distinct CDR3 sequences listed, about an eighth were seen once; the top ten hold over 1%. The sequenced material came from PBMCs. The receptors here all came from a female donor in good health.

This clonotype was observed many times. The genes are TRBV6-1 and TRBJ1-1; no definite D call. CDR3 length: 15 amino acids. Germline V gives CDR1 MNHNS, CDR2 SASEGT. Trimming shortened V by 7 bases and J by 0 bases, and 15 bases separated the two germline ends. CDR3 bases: TGTGCCAGCACCAAAAGTTCGGACCTGAACACTGAAGCTTTCTTT. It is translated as CASTKSSDLNTEAFF.

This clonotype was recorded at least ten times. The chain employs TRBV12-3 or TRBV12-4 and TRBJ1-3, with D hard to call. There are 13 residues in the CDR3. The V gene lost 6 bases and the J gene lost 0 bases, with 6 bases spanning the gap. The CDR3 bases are TGTGCCAGCAGGACGCACTCTGGAAACACCATATATTTT. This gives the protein CASRTHSGNTIYF.

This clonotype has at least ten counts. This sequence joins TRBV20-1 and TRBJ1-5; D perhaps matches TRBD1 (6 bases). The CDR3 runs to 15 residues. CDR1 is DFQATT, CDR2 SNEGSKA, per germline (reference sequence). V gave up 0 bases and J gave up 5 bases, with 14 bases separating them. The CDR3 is CSARDIRQGHQPQHF. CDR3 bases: TGCAGTGCTAGAGATATCCGCCAGGGGCATCAGCCCCAGCATTTT.

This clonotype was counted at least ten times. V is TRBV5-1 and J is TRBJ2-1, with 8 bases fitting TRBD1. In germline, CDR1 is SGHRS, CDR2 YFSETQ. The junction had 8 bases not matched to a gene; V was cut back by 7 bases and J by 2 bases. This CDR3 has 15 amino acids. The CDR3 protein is CASSPGQGPYNEQFF. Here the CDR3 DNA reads TGCGCCAGCTCCCCCGGACAGGGTCCCTACAATGAGCAGTTCTTC.

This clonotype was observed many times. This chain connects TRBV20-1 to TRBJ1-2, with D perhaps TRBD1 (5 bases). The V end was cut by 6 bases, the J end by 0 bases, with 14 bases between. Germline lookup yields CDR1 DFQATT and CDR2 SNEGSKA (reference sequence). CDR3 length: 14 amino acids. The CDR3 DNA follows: TGCAGTGCCGGGGGGAGTGGAGCTAACTATGGCTACACCTTC. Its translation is CSAGGSGANYGYTF.

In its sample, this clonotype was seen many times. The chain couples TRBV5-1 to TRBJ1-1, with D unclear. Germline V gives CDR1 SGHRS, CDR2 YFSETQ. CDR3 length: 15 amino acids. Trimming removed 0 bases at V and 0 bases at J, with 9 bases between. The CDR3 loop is CASSLAGRVNTEAFF. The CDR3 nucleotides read TGCGCCAGCAGCTTGGCCGGACGGGTGAACACTGAAGCTTTCTTT.

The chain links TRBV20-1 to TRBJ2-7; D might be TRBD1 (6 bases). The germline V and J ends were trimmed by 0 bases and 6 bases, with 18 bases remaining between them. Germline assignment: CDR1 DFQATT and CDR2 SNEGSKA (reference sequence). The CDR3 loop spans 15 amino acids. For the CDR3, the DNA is TGCAGTGCTAGAGATACAGGACAGCTTACTATCGAGCAGTACTTC. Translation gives CSARDTGQLTIEQYF.

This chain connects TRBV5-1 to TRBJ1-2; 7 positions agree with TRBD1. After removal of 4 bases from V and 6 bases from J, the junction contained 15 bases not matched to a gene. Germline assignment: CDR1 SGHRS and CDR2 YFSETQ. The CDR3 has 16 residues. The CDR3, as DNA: TGCGCCAGCAGCCCGGACAGGCAGACAATCCAAAATGGCTACACCTTC. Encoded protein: CASSPDRQTIQNGYTF.

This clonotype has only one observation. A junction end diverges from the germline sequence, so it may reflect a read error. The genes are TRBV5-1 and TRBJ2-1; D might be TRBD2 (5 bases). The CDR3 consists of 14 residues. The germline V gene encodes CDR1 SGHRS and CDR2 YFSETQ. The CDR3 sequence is CVSSLGRGNNEQFF. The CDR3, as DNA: TGTGTCAGCAGCTTGGGTCGGGGAAACAATGAGCAGTTCTTC.

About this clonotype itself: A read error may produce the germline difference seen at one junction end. The CDR3 sequence is CACSSHTDTHYF. CDR3 DNA: TGTGCCTGCAGCTCCCATACAGATACGCACTATTTT. This chain connects TRBV7-8 to TRBJ2-3; unclear D gene. Looked up from germline, CDR1 is SGHVS and CDR2 is FQNEAQ. The length of the CDR3 is 12 residues.

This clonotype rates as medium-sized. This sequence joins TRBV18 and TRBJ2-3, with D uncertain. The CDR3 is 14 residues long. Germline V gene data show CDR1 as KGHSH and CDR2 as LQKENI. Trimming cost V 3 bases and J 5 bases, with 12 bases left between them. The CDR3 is CASSPAGPRDTQYF. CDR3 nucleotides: TGTGCCAGCTCACCCGCCGGGCCAAGAGATACGCAGTATTTT.

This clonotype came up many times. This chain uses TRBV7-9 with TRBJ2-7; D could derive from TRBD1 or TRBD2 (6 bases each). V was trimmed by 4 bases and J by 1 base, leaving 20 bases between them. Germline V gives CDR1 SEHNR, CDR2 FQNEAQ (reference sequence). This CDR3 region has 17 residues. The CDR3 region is CASSYTRHTGTSYEQYF. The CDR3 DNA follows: TGTGCCAGCAGCTATACCCGTCACACAGGGACTTCCTACGAGCAGTACTTC.

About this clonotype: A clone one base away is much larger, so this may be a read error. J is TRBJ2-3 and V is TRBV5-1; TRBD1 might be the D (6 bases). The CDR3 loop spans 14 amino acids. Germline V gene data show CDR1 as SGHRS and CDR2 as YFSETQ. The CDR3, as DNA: TGCGCCAACAGCTTACAGGGTAGGGCAGATACGCAGTATTTT. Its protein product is CANSLQGRADTQYF.

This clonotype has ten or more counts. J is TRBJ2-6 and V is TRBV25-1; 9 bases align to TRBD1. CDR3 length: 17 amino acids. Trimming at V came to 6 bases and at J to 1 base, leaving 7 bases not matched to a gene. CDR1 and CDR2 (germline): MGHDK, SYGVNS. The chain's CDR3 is CASRPDRGRSGANVLTF. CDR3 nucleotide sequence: TGTGCCAGCAGACCAGACAGGGGGAGGTCTGGGGCCAACGTCCTGACTTTC.

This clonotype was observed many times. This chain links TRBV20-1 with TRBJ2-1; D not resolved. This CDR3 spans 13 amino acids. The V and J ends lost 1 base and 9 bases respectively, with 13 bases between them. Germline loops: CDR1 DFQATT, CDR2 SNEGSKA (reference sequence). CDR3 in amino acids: CSARVGLTIEQFF. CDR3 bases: TGCAGTGCTAGAGTTGGCCTTACGATTGAGCAGTTCTTC.

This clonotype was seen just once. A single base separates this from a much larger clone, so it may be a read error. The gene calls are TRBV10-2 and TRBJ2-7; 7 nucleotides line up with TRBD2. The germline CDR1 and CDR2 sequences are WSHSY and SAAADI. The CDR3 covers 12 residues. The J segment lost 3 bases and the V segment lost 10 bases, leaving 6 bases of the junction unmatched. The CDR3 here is CAIRRTSYEQYF. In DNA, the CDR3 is TGCGCCATCCGCCGGACTAGCTACGAGCAGTACTTC.

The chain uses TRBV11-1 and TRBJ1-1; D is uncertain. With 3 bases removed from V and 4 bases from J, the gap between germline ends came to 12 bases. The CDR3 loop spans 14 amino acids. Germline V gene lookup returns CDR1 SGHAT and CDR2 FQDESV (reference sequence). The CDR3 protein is CASSFSVTPTEAFF. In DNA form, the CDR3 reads TGTGCCAGCAGCTTCAGCGTGACACCCACTGAAGCTTTCTTT.

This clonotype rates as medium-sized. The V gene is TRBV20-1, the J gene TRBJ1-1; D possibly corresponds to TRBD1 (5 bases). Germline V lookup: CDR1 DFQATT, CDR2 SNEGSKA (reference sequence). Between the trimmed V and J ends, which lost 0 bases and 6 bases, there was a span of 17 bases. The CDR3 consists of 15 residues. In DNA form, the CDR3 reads TGCAGTGCTAGAGATACAGGCCGCGGAGGGGCTGAAGCTTTCTTT. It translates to CSARDTGRGGAEAFF.

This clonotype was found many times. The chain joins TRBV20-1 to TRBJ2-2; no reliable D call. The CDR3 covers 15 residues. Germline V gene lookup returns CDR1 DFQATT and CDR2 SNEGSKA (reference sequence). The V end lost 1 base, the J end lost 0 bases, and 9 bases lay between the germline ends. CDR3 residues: CSARVPLTNTGELFF. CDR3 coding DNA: TGCAGTGCTAGAGTCCCGCTAACGAACACCGGGGAGCTGTTTTTT.

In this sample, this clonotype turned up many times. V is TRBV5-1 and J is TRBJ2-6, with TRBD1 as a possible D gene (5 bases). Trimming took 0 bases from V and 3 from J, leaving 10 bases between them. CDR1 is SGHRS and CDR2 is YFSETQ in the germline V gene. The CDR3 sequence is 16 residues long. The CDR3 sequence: CASSLVGALGANVLTF. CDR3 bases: TGCGCCAGCAGCTTGGTAGGGGCCCTTGGGGCCAACGTCCTGACTTTC.

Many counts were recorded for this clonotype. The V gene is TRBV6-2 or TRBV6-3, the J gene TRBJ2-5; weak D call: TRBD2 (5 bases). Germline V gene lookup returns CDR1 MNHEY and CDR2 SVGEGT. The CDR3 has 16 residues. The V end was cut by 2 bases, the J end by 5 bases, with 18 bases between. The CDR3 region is CASSYGSGILAETQYF. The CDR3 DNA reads TGTGCCAGCAGTTACGGCAGTGGTATTTTAGCGGAGACCCAGTACTTC.

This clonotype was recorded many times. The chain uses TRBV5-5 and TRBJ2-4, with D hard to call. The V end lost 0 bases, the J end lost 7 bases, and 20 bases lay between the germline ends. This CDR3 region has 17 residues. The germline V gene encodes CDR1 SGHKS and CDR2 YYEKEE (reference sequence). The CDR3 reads CASSLGGWDVIGNIQYF. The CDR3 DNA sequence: TGTGCCAGCAGCTTGGGTGGGTGGGATGTGATTGGGAACATTCAGTACTTC.

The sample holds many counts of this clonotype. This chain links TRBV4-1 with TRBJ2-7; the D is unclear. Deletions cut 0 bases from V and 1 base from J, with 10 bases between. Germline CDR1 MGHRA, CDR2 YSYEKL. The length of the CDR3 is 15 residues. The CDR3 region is CASSQDFKQSYEQYF. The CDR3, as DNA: TGCGCCAGCAGCCAAGACTTTAAGCAGTCCTACGAGCAGTACTTC.